This T cell receptor (beta chain) originates from a study of T-cell memory formation after mild COVID-19. TCRdb reprocessed the 5' RACE reads with MiXCR, giving one entry per CDR3 protein. The sample yields approximately 270,000 distinct CDR3 sequences, about 16% seen once. The germline V and J ends were trimmed by 9 bases and 0 bases, with 9 bases remaining between them. The CDR3 consists of 13 residues. Germline values: CDR1 MNHEY, CDR2 SVGEGT. The sample holds a few counts of this clonotype. The TCR sequence derives from a man aged 18 to 29 who had mild COVID-19 (a few samples of this study predate the infection). Cell type and time point are not known. The specimen was PBMCs or a T cell subset sorted from them (not recorded which). This chain uses TRBV6-2 or TRBV6-3 with TRBJ2-1; D perhaps matches TRBD2 (6 bases). The CDR3 is CASEDYSYNEQFF. CDR3 nucleotides: TGTGCCAGTGAGGACTACTCCTACAATGAGCAGTTCTTC.